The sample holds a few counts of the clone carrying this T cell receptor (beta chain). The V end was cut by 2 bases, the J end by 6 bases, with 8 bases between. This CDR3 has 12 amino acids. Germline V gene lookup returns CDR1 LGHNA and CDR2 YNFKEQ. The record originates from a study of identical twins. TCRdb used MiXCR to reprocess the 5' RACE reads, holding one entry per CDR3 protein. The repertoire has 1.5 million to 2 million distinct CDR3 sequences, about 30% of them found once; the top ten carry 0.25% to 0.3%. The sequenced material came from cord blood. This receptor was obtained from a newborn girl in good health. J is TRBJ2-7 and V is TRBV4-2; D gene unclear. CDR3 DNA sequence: TGTGCCAGCAGCCAACAAGACGCCGAGCAGTACTTC. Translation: CASSQQDAEQYF.